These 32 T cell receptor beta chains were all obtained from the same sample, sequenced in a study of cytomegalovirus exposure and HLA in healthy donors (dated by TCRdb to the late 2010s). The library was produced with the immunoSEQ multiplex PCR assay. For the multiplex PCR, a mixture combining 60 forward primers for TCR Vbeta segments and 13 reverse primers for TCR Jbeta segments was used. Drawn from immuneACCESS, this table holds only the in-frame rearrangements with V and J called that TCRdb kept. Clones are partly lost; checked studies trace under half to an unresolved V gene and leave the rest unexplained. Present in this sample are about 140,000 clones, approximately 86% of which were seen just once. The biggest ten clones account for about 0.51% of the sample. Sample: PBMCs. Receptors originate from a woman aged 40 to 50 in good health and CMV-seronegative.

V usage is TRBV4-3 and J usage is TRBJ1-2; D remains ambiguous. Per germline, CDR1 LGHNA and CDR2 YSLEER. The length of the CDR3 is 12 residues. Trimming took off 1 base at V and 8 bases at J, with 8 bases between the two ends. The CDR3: CASSQAGNGYTF. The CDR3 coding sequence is TGCGCCAGCAGCCAAGCCGGGAACGGCTACACCTTC.

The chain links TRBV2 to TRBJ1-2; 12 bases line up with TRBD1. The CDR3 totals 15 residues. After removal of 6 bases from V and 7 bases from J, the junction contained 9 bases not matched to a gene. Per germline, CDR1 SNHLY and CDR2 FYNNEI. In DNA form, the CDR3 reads TGTGCCAGCAGGGCCGGGACAGGGGGCACCGGTGGCTACACCTTC. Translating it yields CASRAGTGGTGGYTF.

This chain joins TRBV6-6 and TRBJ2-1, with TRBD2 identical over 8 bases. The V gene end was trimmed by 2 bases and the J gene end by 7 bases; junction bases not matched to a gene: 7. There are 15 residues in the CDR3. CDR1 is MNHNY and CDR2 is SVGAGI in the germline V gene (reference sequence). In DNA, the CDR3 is TGTGCCAGCAGTTACACTAGCGGCCAGAGGAATGAGCAGTTCTTC. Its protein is CASSYTSGQRNEQFF.

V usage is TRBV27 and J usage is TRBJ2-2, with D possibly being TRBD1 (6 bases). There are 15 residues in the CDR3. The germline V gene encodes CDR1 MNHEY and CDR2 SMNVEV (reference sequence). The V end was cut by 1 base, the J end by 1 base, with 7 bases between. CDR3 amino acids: CASSLYRENTGELFF. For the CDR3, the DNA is TGTGCCAGCAGTTTATACAGGGAGAACACCGGGGAGCTGTTTTTT.

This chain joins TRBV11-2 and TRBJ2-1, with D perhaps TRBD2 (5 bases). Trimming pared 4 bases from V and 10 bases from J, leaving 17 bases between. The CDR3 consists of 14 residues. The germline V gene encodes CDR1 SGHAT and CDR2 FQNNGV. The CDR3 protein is CASSSIGSIGEQFF. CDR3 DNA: TGTGCCAGCAGCTCCATAGGGAGTATTGGAGAGCAGTTCTTC.

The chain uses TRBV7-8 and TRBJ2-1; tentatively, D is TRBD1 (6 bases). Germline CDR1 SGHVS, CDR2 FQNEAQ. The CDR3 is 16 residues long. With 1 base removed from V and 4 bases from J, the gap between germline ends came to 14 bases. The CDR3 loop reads CASSLVGTGYYNEQFF. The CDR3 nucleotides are TGTGCCAGCAGCTTAGTAGGCACAGGGTATTACAATGAGCAGTTCTTC.

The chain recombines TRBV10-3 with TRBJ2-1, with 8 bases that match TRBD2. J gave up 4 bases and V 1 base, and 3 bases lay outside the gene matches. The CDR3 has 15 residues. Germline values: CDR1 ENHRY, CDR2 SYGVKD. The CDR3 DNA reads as TGTGCCATCAGTGAGTTGCCGGGGGGGTACAATGAGCAGTTCTTC. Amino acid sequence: CAISELPGGYNEQFF.

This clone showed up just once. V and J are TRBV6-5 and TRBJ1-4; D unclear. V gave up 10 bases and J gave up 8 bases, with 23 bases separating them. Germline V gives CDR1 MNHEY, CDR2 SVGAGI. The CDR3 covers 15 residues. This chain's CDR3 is CATLPYNGEGEKLFF. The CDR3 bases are TGTGCCACCCTCCCTTACAACGGGGAGGGAGAAAAACTGTTTTTT.

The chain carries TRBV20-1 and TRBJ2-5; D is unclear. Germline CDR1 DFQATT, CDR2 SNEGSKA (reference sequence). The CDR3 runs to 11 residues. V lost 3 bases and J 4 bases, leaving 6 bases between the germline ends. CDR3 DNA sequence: TGCAGTGCTAGGTATTCAGAGACCCAGTACTTC. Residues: CSARYSETQYF.

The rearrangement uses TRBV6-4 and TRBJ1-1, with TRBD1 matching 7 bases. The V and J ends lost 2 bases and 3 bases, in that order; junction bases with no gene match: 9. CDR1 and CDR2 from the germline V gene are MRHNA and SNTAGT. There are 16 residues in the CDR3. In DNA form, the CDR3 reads TGTGCCAGCAGTGACGGACCCAGGGGGTGGGACACTGAAGCTTTCTTT. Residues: CASSDGPRGWDTEAFF.

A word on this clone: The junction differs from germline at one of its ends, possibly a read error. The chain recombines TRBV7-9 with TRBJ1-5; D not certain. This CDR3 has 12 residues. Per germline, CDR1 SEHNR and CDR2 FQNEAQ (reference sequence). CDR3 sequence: CSSSLYGQPQHF. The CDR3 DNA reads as TGTTCCAGCAGCTTATACGGTCAGCCCCAGCATTTT. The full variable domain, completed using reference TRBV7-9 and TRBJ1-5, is DTGVSQNPRHKITKRGQNVTFRCDPISEHNRLYWYRQTLGQGPEFLTYFQNEAQLEKSRLLSDRFSAERPKGSFSTLEIQRTEQGDSAMYLCSSSLYGQPQHFGDGTRLSIL.

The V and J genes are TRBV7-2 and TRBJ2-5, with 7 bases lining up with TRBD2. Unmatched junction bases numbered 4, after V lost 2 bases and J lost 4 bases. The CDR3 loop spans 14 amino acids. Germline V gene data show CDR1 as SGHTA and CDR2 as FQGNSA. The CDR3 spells CASSLSWGGETQYF. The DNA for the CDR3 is TGTGCCAGCAGCTTATCGTGGGGGGGAGAGACCCAGTACTTC.

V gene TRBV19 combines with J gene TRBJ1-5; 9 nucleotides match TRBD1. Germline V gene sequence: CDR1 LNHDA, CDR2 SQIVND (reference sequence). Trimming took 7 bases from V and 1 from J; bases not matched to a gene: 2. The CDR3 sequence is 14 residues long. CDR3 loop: CASKTGGSNQPQHF. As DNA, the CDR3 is TGTGCCAGTAAGACAGGGGGAAGCAATCAGCCCCAGCATTTT.

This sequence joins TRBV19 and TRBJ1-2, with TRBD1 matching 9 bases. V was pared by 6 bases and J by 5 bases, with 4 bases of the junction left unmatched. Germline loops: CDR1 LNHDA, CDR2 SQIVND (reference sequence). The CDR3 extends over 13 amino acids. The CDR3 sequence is CASSEQGAYGYTF. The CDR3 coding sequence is TGTGCCAGTAGCGAACAGGGGGCGTATGGCTACACCTTC. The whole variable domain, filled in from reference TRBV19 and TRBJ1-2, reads DGGITQSPKYLFRKEGQNVTLSCEQNLNHDAMYWYRQDPGQGLRLIYYSQIVNDFQKGDIAEGYSVSREKKESFPLTVTSAQKNPTAFYLCASSEQGAYGYTFGSGTRLTVV.

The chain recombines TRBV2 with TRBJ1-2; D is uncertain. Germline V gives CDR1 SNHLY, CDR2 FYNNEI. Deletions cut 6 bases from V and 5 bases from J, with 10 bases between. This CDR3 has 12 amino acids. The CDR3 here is CASSTPPYGYTF. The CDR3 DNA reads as TGTGCCAGCAGCACTCCTCCGTATGGCTACACCTTC.

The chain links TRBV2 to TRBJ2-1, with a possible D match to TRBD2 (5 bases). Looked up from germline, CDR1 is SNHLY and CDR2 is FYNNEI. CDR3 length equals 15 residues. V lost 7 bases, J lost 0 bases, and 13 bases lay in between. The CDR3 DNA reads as TGTGCCAGCACCGATTCGGGGTTCTCCTACAATGAGCAGTTCTTC. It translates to CASTDSGFSYNEQFF.

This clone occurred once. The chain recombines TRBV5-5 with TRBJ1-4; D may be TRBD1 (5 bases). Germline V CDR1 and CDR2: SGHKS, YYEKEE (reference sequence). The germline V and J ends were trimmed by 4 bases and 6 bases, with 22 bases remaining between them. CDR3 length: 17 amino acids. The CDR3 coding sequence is TGTGCCAGCAGCCCTGAGCAGGGTTGGGGCCGTGATGAAAAACTGTTTTTT. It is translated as CASSPEQGWGRDEKLFF. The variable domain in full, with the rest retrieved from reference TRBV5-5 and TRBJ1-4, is DAGVTQSPTHLIKTRGQQVTLRCSPISGHKSVSWYQQVLGQGPQFIFQYYEKEERGRGNFPDRFSARQFPNYSSELNVNALLLGDSALYLCASSPEQGWGRDEKLFFGSGTQLSVL.

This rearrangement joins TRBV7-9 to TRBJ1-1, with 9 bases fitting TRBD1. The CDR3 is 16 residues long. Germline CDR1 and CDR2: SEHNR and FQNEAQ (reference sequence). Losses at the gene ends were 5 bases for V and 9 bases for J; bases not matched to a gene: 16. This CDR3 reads CASSVRAGTGPPQAFF. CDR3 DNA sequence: TGTGCCAGCAGCGTACGAGCCGGGACAGGGCCCCCTCAAGCTTTCTTT.

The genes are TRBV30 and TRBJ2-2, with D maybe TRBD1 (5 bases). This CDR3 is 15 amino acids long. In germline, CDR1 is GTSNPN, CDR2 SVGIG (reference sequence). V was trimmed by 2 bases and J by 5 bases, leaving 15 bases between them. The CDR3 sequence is CAWSRSRAGTGELFF. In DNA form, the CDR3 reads TGTGCCTGGAGTCGAAGCAGGGCTGGGACCGGGGAGCTGTTTTTT.

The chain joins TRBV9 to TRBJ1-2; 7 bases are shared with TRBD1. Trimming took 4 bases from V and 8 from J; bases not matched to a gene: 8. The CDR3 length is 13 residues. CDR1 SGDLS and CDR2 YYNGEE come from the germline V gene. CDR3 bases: TGTGCCAGCAGCCCCGGGACAGCGTGGGGCTACACCTTC. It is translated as CASSPGTAWGYTF.

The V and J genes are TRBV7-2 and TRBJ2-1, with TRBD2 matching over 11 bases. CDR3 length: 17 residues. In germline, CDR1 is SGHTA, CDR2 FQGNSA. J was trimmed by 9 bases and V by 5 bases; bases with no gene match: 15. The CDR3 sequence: CASSIRQVNLAGGEQFF. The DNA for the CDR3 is TGTGCCAGCAGCATTCGGCAAGTAAACCTAGCGGGAGGTGAGCAGTTCTTC.

The CDR3 DNA follows: TGTGCCAGCAGTTCCCCCGGGACAGGGGTCAATGAGCAGTTCTTC. Translating it yields CASSSPGTGVNEQFF. The chain has TRBV28 and TRBJ2-1; TRBD1 matches at 10 bases. The trim removed 4 bases at V and 6 bases at J, leaving 6 bases unmatched. CDR1 is MDHEN and CDR2 is SYDVKM in the germline V gene. This CDR3 spans 15 amino acids. The whole variable domain, filled in from reference TRBV28 and TRBJ2-1, reads DVKVTQSSRYLVKRTGEKVFLECVQDMDHENMFWYRQDPGLGLRLIYFSYDVKMKEKGDIPEGYSVSREKKERFSLILESASTNQTSMYLCASSSPGTGVNEQFFGPGTRLTVL.

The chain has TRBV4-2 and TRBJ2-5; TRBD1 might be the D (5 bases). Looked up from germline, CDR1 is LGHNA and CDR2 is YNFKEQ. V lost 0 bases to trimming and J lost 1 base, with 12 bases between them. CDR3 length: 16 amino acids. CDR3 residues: CASSQEWGRSQETQYF. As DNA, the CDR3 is TGTGCCAGCAGCCAAGAATGGGGCAGAAGCCAAGAGACCCAGTACTTC.

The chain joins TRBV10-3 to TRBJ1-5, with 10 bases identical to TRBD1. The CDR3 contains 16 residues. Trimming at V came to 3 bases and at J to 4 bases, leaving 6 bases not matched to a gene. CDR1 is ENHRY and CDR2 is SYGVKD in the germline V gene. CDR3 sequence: CAISDSTGGRNQPQHF. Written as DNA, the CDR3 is TGTGCCATCAGTGACTCGACAGGGGGCAGAAATCAGCCCCAGCATTTT.

CDR3 loop: CASSRGGSSTDTQYF. The CDR3 DNA reads as TGTGCCAGCAGCCGCGGGGGATCTAGCACAGATACGCAGTATTTT. The chain joins TRBV7-7 to TRBJ2-3, with 7 bases aligning to TRBD2. CDR3 length: 15 amino acids. V was clipped by 5 bases and J by 0 bases; unmatched bases: 5. Per the germline V gene, CDR1 is SSHAT and CDR2 is FNYEAQ (reference sequence).

CDR3 residues: CASRLDGTWANFKSKNIQYF. The DNA for the CDR3 is TGTGCAAGTCGCTTAGACGGGACTTGGGCCAACTTCAAATCCAAAAACATTCAGTACTTC. V gene TRBV12-2 combines with J gene TRBJ2-4; the table's TRBD2 call for D was not verified on the DNA. TRBV12-2 is a documented pseudogene. The CDR3 totals 20 residues.

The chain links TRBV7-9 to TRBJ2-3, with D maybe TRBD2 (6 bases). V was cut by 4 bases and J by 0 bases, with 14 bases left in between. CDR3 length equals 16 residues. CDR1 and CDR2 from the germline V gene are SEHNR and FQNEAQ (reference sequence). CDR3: CASSSLRGSSTDTQYF. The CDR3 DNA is TGTGCCAGCAGCTCGCTGCGGGGATCTAGCACAGATACGCAGTATTTT.

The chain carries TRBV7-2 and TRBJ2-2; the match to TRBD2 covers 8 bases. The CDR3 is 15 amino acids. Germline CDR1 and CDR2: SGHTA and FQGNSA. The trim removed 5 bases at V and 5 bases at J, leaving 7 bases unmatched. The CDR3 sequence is CASSPTSALTGELFF. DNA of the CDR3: TGTGCCAGCAGCCCGACTAGCGCCCTTACCGGGGAGCTGTTTTTT.

This CDR3 reads CASSDSRAGANVLTF. The CDR3 region has the DNA TGTGCCAGCAGTGACTCGAGGGCTGGGGCCAACGTCCTGACTTTC. V and J are TRBV6-4 and TRBJ2-6; tentative D call: TRBD2 (5 bases). V dropped 0 bases and J dropped 2 bases, with 5 bases sitting between them. The CDR3 runs to 15 residues. CDR1 and CDR2 from the germline V gene are MRHNA and SNTAGT.

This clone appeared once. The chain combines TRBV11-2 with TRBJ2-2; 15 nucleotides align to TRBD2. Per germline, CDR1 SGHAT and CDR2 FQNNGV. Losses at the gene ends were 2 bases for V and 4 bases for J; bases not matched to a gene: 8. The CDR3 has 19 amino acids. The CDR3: CASSLTLGLAGGSTGELFF. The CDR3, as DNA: TGTGCCAGCAGCTTAACTTTGGGACTAGCGGGAGGAAGCACCGGGGAGCTGTTTTTT.

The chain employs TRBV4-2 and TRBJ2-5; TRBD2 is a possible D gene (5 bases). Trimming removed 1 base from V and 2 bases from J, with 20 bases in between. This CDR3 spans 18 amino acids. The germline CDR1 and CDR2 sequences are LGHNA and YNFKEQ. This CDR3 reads CASSQAVAGRAWQETQYF. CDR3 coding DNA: TGTGCCAGCAGCCAAGCGGTTGCGGGCCGGGCCTGGCAAGAGACCCAGTACTTC.

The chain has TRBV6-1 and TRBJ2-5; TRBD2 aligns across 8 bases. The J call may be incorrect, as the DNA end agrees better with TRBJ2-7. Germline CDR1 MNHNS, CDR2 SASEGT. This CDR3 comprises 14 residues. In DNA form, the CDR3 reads TGTGCCAGCAGTGGGGCGGGAGGTAGCTACGAGCAGTACTTC. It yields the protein CASSGAGGSYEQYF.